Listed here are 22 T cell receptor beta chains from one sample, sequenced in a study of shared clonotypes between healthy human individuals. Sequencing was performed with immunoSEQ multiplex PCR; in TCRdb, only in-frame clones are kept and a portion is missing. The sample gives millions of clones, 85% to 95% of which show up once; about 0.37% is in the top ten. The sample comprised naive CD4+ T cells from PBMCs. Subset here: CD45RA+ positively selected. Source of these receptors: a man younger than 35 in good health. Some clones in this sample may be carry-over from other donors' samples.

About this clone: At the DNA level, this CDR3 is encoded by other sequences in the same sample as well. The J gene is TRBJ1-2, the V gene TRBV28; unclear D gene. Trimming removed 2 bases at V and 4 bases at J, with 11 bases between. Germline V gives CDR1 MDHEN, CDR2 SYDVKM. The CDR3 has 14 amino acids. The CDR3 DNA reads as TGTGCCAGCAGTTTACCCGGTAGCTCCTATGGCTACACCTTC. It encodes CASSLPGSSYGYTF.

The DNA of the CDR3 is TGTGCCAGCCTGACGCGGGGATACACTGAAGCTTTCTTT. This codes for CASLTRGYTEAFF. This chain uses TRBV6-6 with TRBJ1-1; D uncertain. CDR3 length: 13 residues. Deletions cut 8 bases from V and 3 bases from J, with 13 bases between. The V gene's germline CDR1 is MNHNY and CDR2 SVGAGI (reference sequence).

CDR3 bases: TGTGCCAGCAGTGAAACCGGGACAGGGGGCAATCAGCCCCAGCATTTT. Encoded protein: CASSETGTGGNQPQHF. This rearrangement joins TRBV25-1 to TRBJ1-5; 10 positions match TRBD1. The junction had 3 bases not matched to a gene; V was cut back by 2 bases and J by 2 bases. The CDR3 has 16 residues. Germline assignment: CDR1 MGHDK and CDR2 SYGVNS.

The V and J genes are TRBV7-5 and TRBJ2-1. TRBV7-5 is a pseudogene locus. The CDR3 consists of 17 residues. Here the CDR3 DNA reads TGTGCCAGACGCGGACTGCCACAGGAGTTCGGAGTCAATGAGCAGTTCTTC. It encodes CARRGLPQEFGVNEQFF.

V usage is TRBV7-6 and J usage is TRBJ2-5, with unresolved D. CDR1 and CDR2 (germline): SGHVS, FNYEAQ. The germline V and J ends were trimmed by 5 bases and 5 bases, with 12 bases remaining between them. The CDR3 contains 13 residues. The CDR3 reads CASSPARTETQYF. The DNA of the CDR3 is TGTGCCAGCAGCCCGGCGAGGACGGAGACCCAGTACTTC.

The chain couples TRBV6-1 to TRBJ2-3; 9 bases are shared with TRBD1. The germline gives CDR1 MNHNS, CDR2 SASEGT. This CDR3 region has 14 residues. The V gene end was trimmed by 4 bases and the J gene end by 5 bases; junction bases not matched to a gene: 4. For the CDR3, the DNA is TGTGCCAGCAGTGTTGACAGGGGGGGAGATACGCAGTATTTT. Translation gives CASSVDRGGDTQYF.

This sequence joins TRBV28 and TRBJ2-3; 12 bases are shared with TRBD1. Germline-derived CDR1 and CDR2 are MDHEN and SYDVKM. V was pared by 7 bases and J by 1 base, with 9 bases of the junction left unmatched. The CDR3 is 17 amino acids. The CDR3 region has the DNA TGTGCCAGCACGGGACAGGGGGCAACGTTTGGCACAGATACGCAGTATTTT. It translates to CASTGQGATFGTDTQYF.

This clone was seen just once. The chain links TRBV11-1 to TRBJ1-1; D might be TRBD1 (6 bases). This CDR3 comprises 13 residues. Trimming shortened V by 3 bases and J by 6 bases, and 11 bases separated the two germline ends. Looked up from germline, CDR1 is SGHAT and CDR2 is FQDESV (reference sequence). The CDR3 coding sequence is TGTGCCAGCAGCTTCTTTAGACAGGCTGAAGCTTTCTTT. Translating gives CASSFFRQAEAFF.

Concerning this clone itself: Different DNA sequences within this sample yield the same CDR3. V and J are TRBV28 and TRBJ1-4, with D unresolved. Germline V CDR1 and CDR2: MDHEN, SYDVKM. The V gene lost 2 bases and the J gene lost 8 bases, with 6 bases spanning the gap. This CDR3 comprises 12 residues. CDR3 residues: CASSLGREKLFF. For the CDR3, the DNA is TGTGCCAGCAGTTTAGGGAGGGAAAAACTGTTTTTT.

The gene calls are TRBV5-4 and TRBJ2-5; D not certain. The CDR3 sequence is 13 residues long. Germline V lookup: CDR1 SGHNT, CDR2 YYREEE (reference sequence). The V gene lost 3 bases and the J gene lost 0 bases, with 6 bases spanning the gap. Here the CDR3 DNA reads TGTGCCAGCAGCTATGGGTACCAAGAGACCCAGTACTTC. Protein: CASSYGYQETQYF.

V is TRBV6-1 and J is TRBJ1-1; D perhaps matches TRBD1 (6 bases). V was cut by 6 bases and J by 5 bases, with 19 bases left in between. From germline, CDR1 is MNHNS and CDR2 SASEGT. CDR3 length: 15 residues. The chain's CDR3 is CASRLGKQGTTEAFF. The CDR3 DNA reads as TGTGCCAGCAGATTGGGCAAACAGGGTACGACTGAAGCTTTCTTT.

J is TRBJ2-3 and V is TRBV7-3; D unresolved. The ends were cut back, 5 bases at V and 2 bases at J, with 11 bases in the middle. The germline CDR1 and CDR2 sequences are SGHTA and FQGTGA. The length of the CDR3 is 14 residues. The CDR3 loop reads CASSLDSSTDTQYF. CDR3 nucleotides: TGTGCCAGCAGCCTTGACTCTTCCACAGATACGCAGTATTTT.

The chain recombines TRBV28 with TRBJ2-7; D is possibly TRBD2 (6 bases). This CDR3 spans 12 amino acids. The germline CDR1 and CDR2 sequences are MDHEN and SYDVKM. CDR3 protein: CAICGNSYEQYF. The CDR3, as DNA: TGTGCGATTTGCGGGAACTCCTACGAGCAGTACTTC.

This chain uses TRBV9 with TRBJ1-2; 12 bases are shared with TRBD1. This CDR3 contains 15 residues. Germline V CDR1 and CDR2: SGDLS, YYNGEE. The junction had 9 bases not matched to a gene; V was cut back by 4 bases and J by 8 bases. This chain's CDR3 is CASSRGTGGVGGYTF. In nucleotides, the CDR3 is TGTGCCAGCAGCCGTGGGACAGGGGGCGTGGGAGGCTACACCTTC.

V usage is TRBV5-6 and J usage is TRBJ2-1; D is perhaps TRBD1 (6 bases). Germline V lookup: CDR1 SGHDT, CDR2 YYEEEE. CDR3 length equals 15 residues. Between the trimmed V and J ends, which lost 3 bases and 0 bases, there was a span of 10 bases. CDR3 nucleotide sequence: TGTGCCAGCAGCTACACAGGGATCTCCTACAATGAGCAGTTCTTC. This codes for CASSYTGISYNEQFF.

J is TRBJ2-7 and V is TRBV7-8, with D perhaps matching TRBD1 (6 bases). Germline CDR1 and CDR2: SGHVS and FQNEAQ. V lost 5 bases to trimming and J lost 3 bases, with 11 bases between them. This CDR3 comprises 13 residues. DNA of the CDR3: TGTGCCAGCAGCCCCTGGACAGACTACGAGCAGTACTTC. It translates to CASSPWTDYEQYF.

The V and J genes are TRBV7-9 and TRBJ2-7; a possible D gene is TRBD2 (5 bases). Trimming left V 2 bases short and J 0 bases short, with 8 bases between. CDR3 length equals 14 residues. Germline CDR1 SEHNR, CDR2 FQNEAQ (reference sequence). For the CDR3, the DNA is TGTGCCAGCAGCTTAAACGGGGTCTCCTACGAGCAGTACTTC. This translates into CASSLNGVSYEQYF.

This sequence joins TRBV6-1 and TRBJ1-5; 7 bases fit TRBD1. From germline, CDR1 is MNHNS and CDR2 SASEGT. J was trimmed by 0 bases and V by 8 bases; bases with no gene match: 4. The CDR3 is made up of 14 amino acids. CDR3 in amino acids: CASWDRYSNQPQHF. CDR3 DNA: TGTGCCAGCTGGGACAGATATAGCAATCAGCCCCAGCATTTT.

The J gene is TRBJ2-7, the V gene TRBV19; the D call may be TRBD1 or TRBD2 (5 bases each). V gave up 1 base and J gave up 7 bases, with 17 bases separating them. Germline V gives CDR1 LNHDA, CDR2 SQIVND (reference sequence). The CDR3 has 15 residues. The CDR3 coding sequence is TGTGCCAGTAGTATAGGTGGGGACGGCTTCTGGGAGCAGTACTTC. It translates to CASSIGGDGFWEQYF.

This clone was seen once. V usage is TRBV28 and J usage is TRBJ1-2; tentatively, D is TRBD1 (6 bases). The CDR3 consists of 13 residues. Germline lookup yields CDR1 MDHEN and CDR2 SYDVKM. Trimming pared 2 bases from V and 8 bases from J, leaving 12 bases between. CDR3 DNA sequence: TGTGCCAGCAGTTTAGAGGGGGTAGAGGGCTACACCTTC. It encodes CASSLEGVEGYTF.

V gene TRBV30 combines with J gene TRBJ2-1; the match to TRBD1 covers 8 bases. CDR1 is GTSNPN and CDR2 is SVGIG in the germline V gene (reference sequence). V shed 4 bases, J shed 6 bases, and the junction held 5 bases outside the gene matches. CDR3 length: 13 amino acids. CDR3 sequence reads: CAWNGQGGNEQFF. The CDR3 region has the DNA TGTGCCTGGAACGGACAGGGTGGCAATGAGCAGTTCTTC. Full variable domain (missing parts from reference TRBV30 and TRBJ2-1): SQTIHQWPATLVQPVGSPLSLECTVEGTSNPNLYWYRQAAGRGLQLLFYSVGIGQISSEVPQNLSASRPQDRQFILSSKKLLLSDSGFYLCAWNGQGGNEQFFGPGTRLTVL.

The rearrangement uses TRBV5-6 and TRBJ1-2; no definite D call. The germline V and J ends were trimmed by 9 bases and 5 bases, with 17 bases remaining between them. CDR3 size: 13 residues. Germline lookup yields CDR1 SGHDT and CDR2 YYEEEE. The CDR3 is CATRSAFVYGYTF. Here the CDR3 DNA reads TGTGCCACCCGGTCAGCCTTTGTATATGGCTACACCTTC.